The rows below give T cell receptor beta chains drawn from one sample of a study of cytomegalovirus exposure and HLA in healthy donors. Repertoires were generated with immunoSEQ multiplex PCR, while TCRdb's copy carries only in-frame clones and drops some. Among approximately 150,000 clones listed, approximately 88% were seen once. Material for sequencing was PBMCs. The receptor set was obtained from a young woman in good health and CMV-seropositive. Both conserved end residues are part of each CDR3. Each record gives: D gene, V gene, J gene, clone size, CDR3 protein, CDR3 DNA. A D gene is named only where the DNA matches it firmly. Size is omitted from some rows. Given values are once, few, many or a class for expanded clones.

-	TRBV18	TRBJ2-1	-	CASSPLLENEQFF	TGTGCCAGCTCACCATTGTTGGAGAATGAGCAGTTCTTC
-	TRBV19	TRBJ1-2	-	CASSIGQNPYGYTF	TGTGCCAGTAGTATAGGTCAGAACCCATATGGCTACACCTTC
-	TRBV28	TRBJ2-7	once	CASSLVTRLSYEQYF	TGTGCCAGCAGTTTAGTGACTCGATTATCCTACGAGCAGTACTTC
TRBD2	TRBV4-3	TRBJ2-2	-	CASSPGRIAGAVGELFF	TGCGCCAGCAGCCCGGGCCGTATTGCGGGAGCGGTCGGGGAGCTGTTTTTT
TRBD1	TRBV7-9	TRBJ1-4	-	CASSYRDRFNEKLFF	TGTGCCAGCAGCTACCGGGACAGGTTTAATGAAAAACTGTTTTTT
TRBD2	TRBV15	TRBJ2-3	-	CATSRPVAGSTDTQYF	TGTGCCACCAGCAGACCGGTAGCGGGAAGCACAGATACGCAGTATTTT
-	TRBV9	TRBJ2-3	-	CASRGEDDRSTDTQYF	TGTGCCAGCAGGGGAGAGGACGATAGAAGCACAGATACGCAGTATTTT
-	TRBV6-1	TRBJ2-7	-	CASSESGLADSIDYEQYF	TGTGCCAGCAGTGAAAGTGGTCTAGCGGACAGTATCGACTACGAGCAGTACTTC
TRBD1	TRBV27	TRBJ2-7	-	CASSRQGARNEQYF	TGTGCCAGCAGTCGACAGGGGGCGCGTAACGAGCAGTACTTC
-	TRBV6-4	TRBJ2-6	once	CASSQQAAGANVLTF	TGTGCCAGCAGTCAACAGGCGGCTGGGGCCAACGTCCTGACTTTC
-	TRBV7-8	TRBJ2-6	-	CASSARISGANVLTF	TGTGCCAGCAGCGCGAGGATCTCTGGGGCCAACGTCCTGACTTTC
-	TRBV7-9	TRBJ2-6	-	CASSFRDSTSGANVLTF	TGTGCCAGCAGCTTCCGGGACTCCACCTCTGGGGCCAACGTCCTGACTTTC
TRBD1	TRBV28	TRBJ1-2	-	CASIPPGQAFGYTF	TGTGCCAGCATACCGCCCGGACAGGCTTTTGGCTACACCTTC
-	TRBV4-3	TRBJ2-7	-	CASSQGLERYEQYF	TGCGCCAGCAGCCAAGGACTAGAGAGGTACGAGCAGTACTTC
TRBD1	TRBV19	TRBJ1-2	-	CASSLLKGQGNYGYTF	TGTGCCAGTAGCCTTCTCAAGGGACAGGGAAACTATGGCTACACCTTC
-	TRBV4-2	TRBJ2-2	-	CASSQNRAGELFF	TGTGCCAGCAGCCAAAACAGGGCCGGGGAGCTGTTTTTT
TRBD2	TRBV5-1	TRBJ2-5	-	CASSLDLAGGIRPETQYF	TGCGCCAGCAGCTTGGATCTAGCGGGAGGAATAAGGCCCGAGACCCAGTACTTC
-	TRBV7-6	TRBJ2-1	-	CASSLLGSYNEQFF	TGTGCCAGCAGCTTACTAGGCTCCTACAATGAGCAGTTCTTC
-	TRBV5-4	TRBJ2-1	-	CASSLPLGNYNEQFF	TGTGCCAGCAGCTTGCCCCTCGGGAACTACAATGAGCAGTTCTTC
TRBD1	TRBV10-3	TRBJ1-2	-	CAISEGQGYGYTF	TGTGCCATCAGTGAAGGACAGGGCTATGGCTACACCTTC
-	TRBV9	TRBJ2-7	-	CASSHLTGLAYEQYF	TGTGCCAGCAGTCATCTTACTGGGCTGGCCTACGAGCAGTACTTC
TRBD2	TRBV9	TRBJ2-7	-	CASSVGLAEVSYEQYF	TGTGCCAGCAGCGTAGGTCTAGCGGAAGTCTCCTACGAGCAGTACTTC
-	TRBV9	TRBJ2-3	-	CASSVGTGSSTDTQYF	TGTGCCAGCAGCGTCGGGACTGGCTCTAGCACAGATACGCAGTATTTT
-	TRBV11-3	TRBJ1-2	-	CASSLATHYGYTF	TGTGCCAGCAGCTTGGCCACCCACTATGGCTACACCTTC
-	TRBV19	TRBJ1-3	-	CASTINTGSGNTIYF	TGTGCCAGTACTATTAATACAGGCTCTGGAAACACCATATATTTT
-	TRBV1	TRBJ2-1	-	CTSSALVLHEQFF	TGCACCAGCAGCGCACTAGTATTGCATGAGCAGTTCTTC
TRBD1	TRBV19	TRBJ1-1	-	CASTWTGIDTEAFF	TGTGCCAGTACCTGGACAGGGATCGACACTGAAGCTTTCTTT